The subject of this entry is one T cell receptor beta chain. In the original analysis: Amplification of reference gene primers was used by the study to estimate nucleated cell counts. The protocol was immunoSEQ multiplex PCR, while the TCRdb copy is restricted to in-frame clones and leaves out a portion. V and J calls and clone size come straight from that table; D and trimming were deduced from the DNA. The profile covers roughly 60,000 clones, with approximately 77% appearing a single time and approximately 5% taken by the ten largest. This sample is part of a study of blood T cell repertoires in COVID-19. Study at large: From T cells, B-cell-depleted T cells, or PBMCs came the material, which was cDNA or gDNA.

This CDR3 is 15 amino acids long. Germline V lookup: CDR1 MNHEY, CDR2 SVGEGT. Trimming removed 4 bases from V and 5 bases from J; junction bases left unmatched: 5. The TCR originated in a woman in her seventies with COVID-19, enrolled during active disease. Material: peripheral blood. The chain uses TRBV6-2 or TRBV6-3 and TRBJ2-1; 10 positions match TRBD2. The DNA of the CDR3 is TGTGCCAGCAGTTTCATAGCGGGGGGCAACAATGAGCAGTTCTTC. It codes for CASSFIAGGNNEQFF.